Shown below are 3 T cell receptor beta chains from a single sample sequenced in a study of T cell responses to AZD1222 COVID-19 vaccine. Libraries were prepared by immunoSEQ multiplex PCR; TCRdb keeps only in-frame clonotypes and omits some of them. The table lists 130,000 or so clones, roughly 93% of them singletons, with over 0.9% in the top ten. The specimen was peripheral blood, collected on day 0 of MenACWY control vaccination. These receptors all stem from an adult in good health.

V gene TRBV12-3 or TRBV12-4 combines with J gene TRBJ2-3; D may be TRBD1 or TRBD2 (5 bases each). This CDR3 is 13 amino acids long. Trimming took 4 bases from V and 6 from J, leaving 11 bases between them. Here the CDR3 DNA reads TGTGCCAGCAGTTCCCGGGACGGCGATACGCAGTATTTT. It codes for CASSSRDGDTQYF.

V usage is TRBV6-2 or TRBV6-3 and J usage is TRBJ1-4; no definite D call. Germline CDR1 MNHEY, CDR2 SVGEGT. V was trimmed by 0 bases and J by 6 bases, leaving 11 bases between them. This CDR3 region has 15 residues. The DNA for the CDR3 is TGTGCCAGCAGTTACTCTTACGACACTGATGAAAAACTGTTTTTT. Amino acid sequence: CASSYSYDTDEKLFF.

The V and J genes are TRBV12-5 and TRBJ1-1; D might be TRBD1 (5 bases). The CDR3 runs to 14 residues. CDR1 is LGHNT and CDR2 is FRNRAP in the germline V gene. V lost 5 bases and J 0 bases, leaving 10 bases between the germline ends. This chain's CDR3 is CASGLGHLNTEAFF. CDR3 coding DNA: TGTGCTAGTGGTCTCGGACACTTGAACACTGAAGCTTTCTTT.